A selection of T cell receptor beta chains follows, all from one sample in a study of cytomegalovirus exposure and HLA in healthy donors. TCRdb keeps only in-frame clones here, not all; method: immunoSEQ multiplex PCR. The table for this sample gives some 120,000 clones. Sequencing used PBMCs. Every receptor here comes from a man aged 25 to 45 in good health and CMV-seronegative. Each CDR3 is given with its conserved first and last residue. D genes are given only for firm matches.

J | D | V | DNA | CDR3
TRBJ2-5 | - | TRBV5-6 | TGTGCCAGCAGCTTGCCAGGGTCGTGGGAGACCCAGTACTTC | CASSLPGSWETQYF
TRBJ2-3 | - | TRBV18 | TGTGCCAGCTCACCACCGAGTTTAGCAGATACGCAGTATTTT | CASSPPSLADTQYF
TRBJ2-2 | - | TRBV7-8 | TGTGCCAGCAGCCTAAGTGGCGTGGGGGGTAGCGGGGAGCTGTTTTTT | CASSLSGVGGSGELFF
TRBJ2-1 | TRBD2 | TRBV4-1 | TGCGCCAGCAGCCAAGCCCAGACTAGCGGTTGGGATGAGCAGTTCTTC | CASSQAQTSGWDEQFF
TRBJ2-7 | TRBD1 | TRBV10-3 | TGTGCCATCAGTGTTGGGACAGGGGGGAGCTACGAGCAGTACTTC | CAISVGTGGSYEQYF
TRBJ1-2 | - | TRBV14 | TGTGCCAGCAGCCAAGATACGGCAGGGAGGGGTGGCTACACCTTC | CASSQDTAGRGGYTF
TRBJ2-2 | TRBD2 | TRBV7-2 | TGTGCCAGCAGCTTTAGCGGGAGTTTCGCCGGGGAGCTGTTTTTT | CASSFSGSFAGELFF
TRBJ2-3 | TRBD1 | TRBV19 | TGTGCCAGTAGTACGACAACAGGGGGCCCGCAGTATTTT | CASSTTTGGPQYF
TRBJ1-2 | - | TRBV18 | TGTGCCAGCTCAGCCGTTTCGGAGGGCTACACCTTC | CASSAVSEGYTF
TRBJ2-7 | TRBD2 | TRBV27 | TGTGCCAGCAGTTTATCCGGGAGGGACCCCTCCTACGAGCAGTACTTC | CASSLSGRDPSYEQYF
TRBJ1-5 | TRBD1 | TRBV11-2 | TGTGCCAGCAGCCAAGGACAGGGTTTTCAGCCCCAGCATTTT | CASSQGQGFQPQHF
TRBJ2-7 | - | TRBV28 | TGTGCCAGCAGCCATCCCCGCACTTACCGCTCCTACGAGCAGTACTTC | CASSHPRTYRSYEQYF
TRBJ2-7 | - | TRBV6-5 | TGTGCCAGCAGTACCGGGACAAACTACGAGCAGTACTTC | CASSTGTNYEQYF
TRBJ2-6 | TRBD1 | TRBV6-1 | TGTGCCACCCCCGACAGGGACTCTGGGGCCAACGTCCTGACTTTC | CATPDRDSGANVLTF
TRBJ2-1 | TRBD2 | TRBV11-2 | TGTGCCAGCAGCCCCCCTCGGGGGGGGAACGGAGAGCAGTTCTTC | CASSPPRGGNGEQFF
TRBJ1-3 | - | TRBV20-1 | TGCAGTGCCCAAAAAGGAAACACCATATATTTT | CSAQKGNTIYF
TRBJ2-3 | TRBD1 | TRBV4-1 | TGCGCCAGCAGCCCTCCCAGGGGGCCCGGCACAGATACGCAGTATTTT | CASSPPRGPGTDTQYF
TRBJ2-7 | - | TRBV4-2 | TGTGCCAGCAGCCAAGATCAAGAAAGCGAGCAGTACTTC | CASSQDQESEQYF
TRBJ1-5 | TRBD1 | TRBV4-1 | TGCGCCAGCAGCCAAGGGCCTAAGGACAGGGCCTTTTTGAGCAATCAGCCCCAGCATTTT | CASSQGPKDRAFLSNQPQHF
TRBJ2-5 | TRBD2 | TRBV27 | TGTGCCAGCAGTCCCCGGGGACTAGCGGGACTCTACGGAGGGGACGAGACCCAGTACTTC | CASSPRGLAGLYGGDETQYF
TRBJ2-2 | TRBD1 | TRBV5-1 | TGCGCCAGCAGCTTTCAGGGGGCGTGGGAGCTGTTTTTT | CASSFQGAWELFF
TRBJ2-2 | - | TRBV27 | TGTGCCAGCAGTCCTCCAGGGTTTAAGGGCCACACCGGGGAGCTGTTTTTT | CASSPPGFKGHTGELFF
TRBJ1-2 | TRBD1 | TRBV28 | TGTGCCAGCAGTTTAGCAGGGGGCTCCTATTATGGCTACACCTTC | CASSLAGGSYYGYTF
TRBJ1-1 | - | TRBV19 | TGTGCCAGTAGCACCCCCGAGGAGGGATGGGGTCGGACTGAAGCTTTCTTT | CASSTPEEGWGRTEAFF
TRBJ1-1 | TRBD1 | TRBV6-5 | TGTGCCAGCAGTTACCTTACGGGACAGGGAGAAGCTTTCTTT | CASSYLTGQGEAFF
TRBJ2-3 | - | TRBV28 | TGTGCCAGCGTCTTTACTAGCACAGATACGCAGTATTTT | CASVFTSTDTQYF
TRBJ2-5 | TRBD1 | TRBV4-1 | TGCGCCAGCAGCTACGGACAGGGGGCTAAGGTAGAGACCCAGTACTTC | CASSYGQGAKVETQYF
TRBJ2-1 | TRBD2 | TRBV7-9 | TGTGCCAGCAGCTTACGACTAGCGGGAGCCTACAATGAGCAGTTCTTC | CASSLRLAGAYNEQFF
TRBJ1-1 | - | TRBV6-1 | TGTGCCAGCAGTGTAGTCACAGCGAACACTGAAGCTTTCTTT | CASSVVTANTEAFF
TRBJ1-5 | - | TRBV7-9 | TGTGCCAGCAGCTTAGGGGTGGCAGGGGGCAATCAGCCCCAGCATTTT | CASSLGVAGGNQPQHF
TRBJ1-5 | TRBD1 | TRBV6-4 | TGTGCCAGCAGTCCACAGGGGGCCGATCAGCCCCAGCATTTT | CASSPQGADQPQHF
TRBJ2-3 | TRBD2 | TRBV11-2 | TGTGCCAGCAGCTCCCGGAGGGGGACTAGCGGGAGTGAATATTTT | CASSSRRGTSGSEYF
TRBJ1-5 | - | TRBV28 | TGTGCCAGCAGTTTAGTACAATCCGATCAGCCCCAGCATTTT | CASSLVQSDQPQHF
TRBJ2-1 | - | TRBV6-5 | TGTGCCAGCAGTTATGCGTCAGGGCTCCACAATGAGCAGTTCTTC | CASSYASGLHNEQFF
TRBJ2-7 | TRBD2 | TRBV6-1 | TGTGCCAGCAGGCCGACTAGCGGGCCCACCTACGAGCAGTACTTC | CASRPTSGPTYEQYF
TRBJ1-1 | - | TRBV11-3 | TGTGCCAGCAGCTACGACAGGAACACTGAAGCTTTCTTT | CASSYDRNTEAFF
TRBJ2-5 | - | TRBV11-2 | TGTGCCAGCAGCGAGACAGTCCCAGAGACCCAGTACTTC | CASSETVPETQYF
TRBJ2-2 | - | TRBV30 | TGTGCCTGGAGTGCGGGATCCGATCTCTGGACCGGGGAGCTGTTTTTT | CAWSAGSDLWTGELFF
TRBJ2-1 | TRBD1 | TRBV4-3 | TGCGCCAGCAGCCCTGTAAGTGGGGGACAGGGGGGGTCTCGGAATGAGCAGTTCTTC | CASSPVSGGQGGSRNEQFF
TRBJ2-3 | TRBD2 | TRBV11-3 | TGTGCCAGCAGCCGCTCTGGACTAGCGGAAGAACCGCAGTATTTT | CASSRSGLAEEPQYF
TRBJ1-1 | - | TRBV4-3 | TGCGCCAGCAGCCAAGAGTCGGTGAACACTGAAGCTTTCTTT | CASSQESVNTEAFF
TRBJ1-1 | - | TRBV7-2 | TGTGCCAGCAGCTTATCGACAGGTACTGAAGCTTTCTTT | CASSLSTGTEAFF
TRBJ1-5 | TRBD1 | TRBV30 | TGTGCCTGGAGTTCACCAATCGGAGGGGGCGCGGAGCCCCAGCATTTT | CAWSSPIGGGAEPQHF
TRBJ2-5 | TRBD2 | TRBV15 | TGTGCCACCGGAGGACTAGCGGGACCTCAAGGTGGGGGCCAGTACTTC | CATGGLAGPQGGGQYF
TRBJ1-1 | - | TRBV7-2 | TGTGCCAGCAGCTTAGCAGGAGCCCTGAACACTGAAGCTTTCTTT | CASSLAGALNTEAFF
TRBJ2-3 | TRBD2 | TRBV28 | TGTGCCAGCAGTCTGTGGGGGCTAGCGGGAAGGTCAGATACGCAGTATTTT | CASSLWGLAGRSDTQYF
TRBJ2-7 | - | TRBV2 | TGTGCCATGCTCCGGGACTTGTCCTACGAGCAGTACTTC | CAMLRDLSYEQYF
TRBJ1-5 | - | TRBV4-1 | TGCGCCAGCAGCCAAGCGAGACAGGATCAGCCCCAGCATTTT | CASSQARQDQPQHF
TRBJ1-1 | TRBD1 | TRBV6-1 | TGTGCCAGCAGTGCGGGGACAGGGAGGAAAGGCACTGAAGCTTTCTTT | CASSAGTGRKGTEAFF
TRBJ2-7 | TRBD2 | TRBV5-1 | TGCGCCAGCAGCTTGACGGGGACTAGCGGGAGGGTTTACGAGCAGTACTTC | CASSLTGTSGRVYEQYF
TRBJ2-7 | TRBD2 | TRBV5-6 | TGTGCCAGCAGCTCCTTGACTAGCGGGGTAGTCTACGAGCAGTACTTC | CASSSLTSGVVYEQYF
TRBJ1-2 | TRBD1 | TRBV30 | TGTGCCTGGATGGGACAGACCCATAGCTACACCTTC | CAWMGQTHSYTF
TRBJ2-3 | TRBD2 | TRBV7-9 | TGTGCCAGCAGCTCCCGACTAGCGGGAGGGTGGAGCACAGATACGCAGTATTTT | CASSSRLAGGWSTDTQYF
TRBJ2-2 | - | TRBV4-1 | TGCGCCAGCAGCCAAGAGTTGAGGGCGCGCGCCGGGGAGCTGTTTTTT | CASSQELRARAGELFF